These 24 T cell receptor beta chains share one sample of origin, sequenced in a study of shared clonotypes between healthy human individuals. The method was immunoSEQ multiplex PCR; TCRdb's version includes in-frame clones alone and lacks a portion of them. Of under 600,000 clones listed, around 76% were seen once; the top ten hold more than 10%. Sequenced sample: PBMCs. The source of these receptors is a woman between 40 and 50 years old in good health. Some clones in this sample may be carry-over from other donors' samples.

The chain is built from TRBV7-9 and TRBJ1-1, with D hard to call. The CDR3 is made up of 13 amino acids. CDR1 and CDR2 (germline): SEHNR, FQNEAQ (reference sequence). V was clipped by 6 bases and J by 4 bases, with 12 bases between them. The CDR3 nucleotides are TGTGCCAGCAGTCTTCACTCTGGCACTGAAGCTTTCTTT. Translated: CASSLHSGTEAFF. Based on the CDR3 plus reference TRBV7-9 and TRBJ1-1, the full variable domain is DTGVSQNPRHKITKRGQNVTFRCDPISEHNRLYWYRQTLGQGPEFLTYFQNEAQLEKSRLLSDRFSAERPKGSFSTLEIQRTEQGDSAMYLCASSLHSGTEAFFGQGTRLTVV.

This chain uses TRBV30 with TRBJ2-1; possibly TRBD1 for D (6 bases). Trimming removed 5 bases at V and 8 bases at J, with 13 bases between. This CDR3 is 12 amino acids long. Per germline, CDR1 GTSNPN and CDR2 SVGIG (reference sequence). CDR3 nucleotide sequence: TGTGCCTGGTCTCAACAGGGCGATGAGCAGTTCTTC. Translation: CAWSQQGDEQFF.

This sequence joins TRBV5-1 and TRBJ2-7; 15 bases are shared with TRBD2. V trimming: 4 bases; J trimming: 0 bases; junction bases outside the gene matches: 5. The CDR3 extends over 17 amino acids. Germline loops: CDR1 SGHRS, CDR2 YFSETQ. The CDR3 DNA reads TGCGCCAGCAGCCCCGGGACTAGCGGGAGGTTCTCCTACGAGCAGTACTTC. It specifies CASSPGTSGRFSYEQYF.

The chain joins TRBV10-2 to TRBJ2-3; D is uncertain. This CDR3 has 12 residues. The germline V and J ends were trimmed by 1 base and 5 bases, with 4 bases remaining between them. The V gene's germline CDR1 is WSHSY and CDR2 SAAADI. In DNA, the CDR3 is TGCGCCAGCAGTGAGTTGAGAGATACGCAGTATTTT. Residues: CASSELRDTQYF.

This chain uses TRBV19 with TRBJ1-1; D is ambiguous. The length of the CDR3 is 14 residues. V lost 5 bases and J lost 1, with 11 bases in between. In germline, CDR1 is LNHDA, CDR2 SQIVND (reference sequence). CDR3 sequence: CASSLPAANTEAFF. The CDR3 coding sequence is TGTGCCAGTAGTCTTCCAGCCGCGAACACTGAAGCTTTCTTT.

CDR3 region: CASSLGPGGNEKLFF. CDR3 nucleotide sequence: TGTGCCAGCAGCTTAGGTCCAGGGGGGAATGAAAAACTGTTTTTT. The chain employs TRBV11-2 and TRBJ1-4, with 7 bases fitting TRBD1. This CDR3 has 15 residues. The V segment lost 1 base and the J segment 5 bases; nucleotides outside the gene matches: 4. Germline CDR1 SGHAT, CDR2 FQNNGV.

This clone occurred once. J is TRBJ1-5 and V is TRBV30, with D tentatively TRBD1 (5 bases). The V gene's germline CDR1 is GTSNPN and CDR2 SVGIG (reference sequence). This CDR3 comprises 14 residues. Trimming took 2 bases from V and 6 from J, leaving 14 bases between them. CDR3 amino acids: CAWSRAGGVQPQHF. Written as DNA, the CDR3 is TGTGCCTGGAGTCGAGCCGGGGGAGTTCAGCCCCAGCATTTT.

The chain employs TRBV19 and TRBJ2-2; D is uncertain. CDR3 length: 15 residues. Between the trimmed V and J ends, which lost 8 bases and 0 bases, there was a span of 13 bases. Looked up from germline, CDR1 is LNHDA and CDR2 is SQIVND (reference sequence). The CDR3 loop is CASSAGESNTGELFF. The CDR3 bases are TGTGCCAGTTCAGCAGGCGAATCGAACACCGGGGAGCTGTTTTTT.

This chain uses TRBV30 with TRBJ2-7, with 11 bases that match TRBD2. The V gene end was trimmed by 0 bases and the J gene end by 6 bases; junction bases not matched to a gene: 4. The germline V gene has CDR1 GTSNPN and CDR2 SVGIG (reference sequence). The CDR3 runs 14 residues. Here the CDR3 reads CAWSVLAGAGEQYF. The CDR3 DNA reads TGTGCCTGGAGTGTACTAGCGGGAGCCGGCGAGCAGTACTTC.

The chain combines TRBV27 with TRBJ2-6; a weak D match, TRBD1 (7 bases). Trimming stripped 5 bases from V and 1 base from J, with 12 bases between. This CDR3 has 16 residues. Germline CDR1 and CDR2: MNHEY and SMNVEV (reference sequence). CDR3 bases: TGTGCCAGCAGTACACAGGGGAGGTCTGGGGCCAACGTCCTGACTTTC. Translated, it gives CASSTQGRSGANVLTF.

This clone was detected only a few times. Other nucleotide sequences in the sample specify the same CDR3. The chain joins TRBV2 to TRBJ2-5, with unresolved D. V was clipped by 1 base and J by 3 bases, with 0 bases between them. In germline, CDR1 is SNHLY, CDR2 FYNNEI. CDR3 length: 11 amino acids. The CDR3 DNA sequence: TGTGCCAGCAGTGAAGAAGAGACCCAGTACTTC. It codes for CASSEEETQYF. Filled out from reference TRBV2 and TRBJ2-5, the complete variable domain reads EPEVTQTPSHQVTQMGQEVILRCVPISNHLYFYWYRQILGQKVEFLVSFYNNEISEKSEIFDDQFSVERPDGSNFTLKIRSTKLEDSAMYFCASSEEETQYFGPGTRLLVL.

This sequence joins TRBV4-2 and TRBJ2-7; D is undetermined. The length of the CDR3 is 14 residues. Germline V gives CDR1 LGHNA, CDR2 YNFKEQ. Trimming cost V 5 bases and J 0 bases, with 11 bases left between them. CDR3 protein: CASSWRPSSYEQYF. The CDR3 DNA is TGTGCCAGCAGCTGGAGACCAAGCTCCTACGAGCAGTACTTC.

The CDR3 DNA sequence: TGTGCCAGCACGAGGAGCGTGACAGGGAGCAATCAGCCCCAGCATTTT. It codes for CASTRSVTGSNQPQHF. V is TRBV28 and J is TRBJ1-5; TRBD1 aligns across 7 bases. The CDR3 covers 16 residues. V shed 7 bases, J shed 1 base, and the junction held 10 bases outside the gene matches. The germline V gene has CDR1 MDHEN and CDR2 SYDVKM.

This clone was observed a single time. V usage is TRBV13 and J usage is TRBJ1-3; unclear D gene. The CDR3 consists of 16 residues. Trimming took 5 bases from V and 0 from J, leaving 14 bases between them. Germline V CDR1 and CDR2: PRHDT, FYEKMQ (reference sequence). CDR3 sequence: CASSPSYTNSGNTIYF. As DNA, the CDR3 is TGTGCCAGCAGCCCCAGCTACACAAACTCTGGAAACACCATATATTTT.

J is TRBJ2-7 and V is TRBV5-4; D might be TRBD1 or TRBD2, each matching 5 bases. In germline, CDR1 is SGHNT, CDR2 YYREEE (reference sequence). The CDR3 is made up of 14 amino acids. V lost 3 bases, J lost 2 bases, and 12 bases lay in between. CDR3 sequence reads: CASSSRDATYEQYF. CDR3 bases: TGTGCCAGCAGCTCCCGGGACGCAACCTACGAGCAGTACTTC.

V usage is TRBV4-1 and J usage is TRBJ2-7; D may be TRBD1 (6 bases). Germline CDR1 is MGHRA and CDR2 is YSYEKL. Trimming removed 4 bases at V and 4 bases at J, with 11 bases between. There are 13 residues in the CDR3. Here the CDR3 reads CASSPFDRYEQYF. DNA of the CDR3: TGCGCCAGCAGCCCTTTCGACAGGTACGAGCAGTACTTC.

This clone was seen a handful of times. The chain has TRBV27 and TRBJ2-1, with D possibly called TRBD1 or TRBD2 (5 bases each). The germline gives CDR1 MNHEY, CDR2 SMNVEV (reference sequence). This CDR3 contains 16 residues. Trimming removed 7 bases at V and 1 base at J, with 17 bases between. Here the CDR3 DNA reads TGTGCCAGCAAGGGGAGTTGGGGGAAATCCTACAATGAGCAGTTCTTC. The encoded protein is CASKGSWGKSYNEQFF.

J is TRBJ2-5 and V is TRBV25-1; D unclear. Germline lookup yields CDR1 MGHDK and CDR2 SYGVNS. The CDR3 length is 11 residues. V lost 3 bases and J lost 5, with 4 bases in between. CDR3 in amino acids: CASSDGETQYF. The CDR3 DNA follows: TGTGCCAGCAGTGACGGCGAGACCCAGTACTTC.

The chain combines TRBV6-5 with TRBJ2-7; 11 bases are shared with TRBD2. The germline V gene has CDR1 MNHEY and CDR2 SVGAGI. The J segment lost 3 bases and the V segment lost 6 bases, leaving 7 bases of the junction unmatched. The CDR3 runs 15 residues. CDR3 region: CASSRTGTSGYEQYF. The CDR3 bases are TGTGCCAGCAGCCGGACCGGGACTAGCGGCTACGAGCAGTACTTC.

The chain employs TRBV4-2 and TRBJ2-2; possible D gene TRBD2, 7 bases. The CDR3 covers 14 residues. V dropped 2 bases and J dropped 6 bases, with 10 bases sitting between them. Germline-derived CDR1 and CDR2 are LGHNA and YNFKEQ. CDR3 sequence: CASSQRGGAGELFF. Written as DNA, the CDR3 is TGTGCCAGCAGCCAAAGGGGGGGGGCCGGGGAGCTGTTTTTT.

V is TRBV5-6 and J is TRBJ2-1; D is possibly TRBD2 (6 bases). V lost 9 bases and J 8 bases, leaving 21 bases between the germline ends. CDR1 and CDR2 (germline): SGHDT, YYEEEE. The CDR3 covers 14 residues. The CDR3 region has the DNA TGTGCCACCACCCTTAGCGGAGGGGTCCATGAGCAGTTCTTC. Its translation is CATTLSGGVHEQFF.

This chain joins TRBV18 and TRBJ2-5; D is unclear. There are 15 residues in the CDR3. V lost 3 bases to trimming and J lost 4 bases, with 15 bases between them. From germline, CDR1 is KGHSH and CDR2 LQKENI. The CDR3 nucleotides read TGTGCCAGCTCACCGTCCATCGGGTACGGAGAGACCCAGTACTTC. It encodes CASSPSIGYGETQYF.

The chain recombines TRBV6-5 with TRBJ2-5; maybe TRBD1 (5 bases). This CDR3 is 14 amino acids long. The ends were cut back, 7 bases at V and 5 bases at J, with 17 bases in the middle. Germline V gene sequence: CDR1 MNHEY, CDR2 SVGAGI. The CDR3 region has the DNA TGTGCCAGCAACCGAGGACACCCGGCTGAGACCCAGTACTTC. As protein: CASNRGHPAETQYF.

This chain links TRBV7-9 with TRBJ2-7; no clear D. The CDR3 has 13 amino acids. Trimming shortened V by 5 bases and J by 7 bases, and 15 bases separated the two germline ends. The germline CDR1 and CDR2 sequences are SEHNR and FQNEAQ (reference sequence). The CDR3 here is CASSRTPQEEQYF. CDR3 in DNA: TGTGCCAGCAGCCGAACCCCCCAGGAGGAGCAGTACTTC.